The T cell receptor (beta chain) described here comes from a study of Graves' ophthalmopathy and Graves' hyperthyroidism. General study results and limits: Separation of ophthalmopathy from stable hyperthyroidism was achieved by a 13-signature model, at about 91% sensitivity and approximately 84% specificity.

V trimming: 6 bases; J trimming: 6 bases; junction bases outside the gene matches: 14. This CDR3 has 17 amino acids. The germline V gene has CDR1 MGHDK and CDR2 SYGVNS. As for this clonotype: Its antigen remains unidentified.

Amplification of TCR beta CDR3 regions used RNA transcripts. HTBI primers primed a first-round RT-PCR, and a second-round multiplex PCR followed. TCRdb called the multiplex PCR reads again in MiXCR, with one record for every CDR3 protein. The sample contains about 740,000 distinct CDR3 sequences, roughly two fifths of which appear only once. V is TRBV25-1 and J is TRBJ2-2; 9 bases are shared with TRBD1. The clonotype comes from an adult man with Graves' ophthalmopathy. Sequencing was carried out using peripheral blood. Here the CDR3 reads CASSLVPTGQGSGELFF. CDR3 nucleotides: TGTGCCAGCAGCTTGGTCCCGACCGGACAGGGGTCCGGGGAGCTGTTTTTT. The full variable domain, in which reference TRBV25-1 and TRBJ2-2 provide the parts outside the CDR3, is EADIYQTPRYLVIGTGKKITLECSQTMGHDKMYWYQQDPGMELHLIHYSYGVNSTEKGDLSSESTVSRIRTEHFPLTLESARPSHTSQYLCASSLVPTGQGSGELFFGEGSRLTVL.